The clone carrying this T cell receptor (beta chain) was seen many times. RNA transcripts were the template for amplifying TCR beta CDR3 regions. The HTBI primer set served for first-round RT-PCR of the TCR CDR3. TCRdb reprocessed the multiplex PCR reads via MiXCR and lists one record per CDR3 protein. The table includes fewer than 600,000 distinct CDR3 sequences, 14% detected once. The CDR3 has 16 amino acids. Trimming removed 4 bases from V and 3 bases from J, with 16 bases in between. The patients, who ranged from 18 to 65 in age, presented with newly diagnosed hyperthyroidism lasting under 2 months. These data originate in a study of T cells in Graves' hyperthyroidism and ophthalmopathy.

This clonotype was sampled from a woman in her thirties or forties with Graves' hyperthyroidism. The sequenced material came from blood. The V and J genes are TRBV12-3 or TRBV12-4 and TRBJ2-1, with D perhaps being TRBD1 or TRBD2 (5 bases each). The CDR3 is CASSWGEAASYNEQFF. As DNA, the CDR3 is TGTGCCAGCAGTTGGGGCGAAGCGGCGAGCTACAATGAGCAGTTCTTC.